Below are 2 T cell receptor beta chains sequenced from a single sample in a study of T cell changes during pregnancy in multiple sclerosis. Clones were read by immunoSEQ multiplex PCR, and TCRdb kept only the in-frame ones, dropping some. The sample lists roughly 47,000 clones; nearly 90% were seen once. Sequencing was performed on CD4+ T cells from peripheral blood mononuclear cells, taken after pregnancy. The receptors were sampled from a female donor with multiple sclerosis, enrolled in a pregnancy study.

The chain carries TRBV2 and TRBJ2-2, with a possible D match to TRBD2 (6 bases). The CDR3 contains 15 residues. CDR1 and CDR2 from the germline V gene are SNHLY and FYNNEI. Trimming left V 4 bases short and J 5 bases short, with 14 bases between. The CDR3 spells CASSGRSGETGELFF. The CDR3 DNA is TGTGCCAGCAGTGGACGTAGCGGAGAGACCGGGGAGCTGTTTTTT.

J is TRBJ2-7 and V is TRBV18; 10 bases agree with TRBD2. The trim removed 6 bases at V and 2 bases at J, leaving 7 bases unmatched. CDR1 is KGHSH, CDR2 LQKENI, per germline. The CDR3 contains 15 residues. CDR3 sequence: CASSSTSGNTYEQYF. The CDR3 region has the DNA TGTGCCAGCTCGTCCACTAGCGGGAACACCTACGAGCAGTACTTC.